Ten or more counts support the clone carrying this T cell receptor beta chain. Its antigen remains unidentified. The sample belongs to a study of HIV-infected children after antiretroviral therapy interruption. Findings and limits, study-wide: Naive CD4+ CDR3 sharing between time points fell after interruption began.

Treatment reported: PENTA 11 planned treatment interruption arm or continuous ART arm. Germline CDR1 SGHNT, CDR2 YYREEE (reference sequence). This CDR3 is built from 15 residues. After removal of 4 bases from V and 3 bases from J, the junction contained 6 bases not matched to a gene. A 3' RACE protocol on RNA, with unique molecular identifiers, produced the TCR library. In TCRdb, the 3' RACE reads were re-called with MiXCR into one record per CDR3 protein. Of some 90,000 distinct CDR3 sequences detected, about 7.2% appear once; the ten largest clones hold roughly 1%. The sequencing used CD45RA+ CD4+ T cells from PBMCs, pooled from several time points, collected from a donor given antiretroviral therapy, either interrupted or continuous. Subset denoted: naive CD4+ CD45RA+ CD45RO- T cells. The clonotype originates from a pool of human donors with HIV. V usage is TRBV5-4 and J usage is TRBJ1-3; the match to TRBD1 covers 8 bases. The CDR3 loop is CASSLTGGRGNTIYF. For the CDR3, the DNA is TGTGCCAGCAGCCTAACAGGGGGACGTGGAAACACCATATATTTT.